The sequence of this T cell receptor (beta chain) was determined in a study of cytomegalovirus exposure and HLA in healthy donors. Study overall: Unique TCR beta sequences numbering about 100 million came from about 180 million T cells in an earlier analysis.

13 Jbeta primers and 60 Vbeta primers were used for the PCR. The assay was immunoSEQ multiplex PCR, and TCRdb's table has in-frame clones only and misses some. The sample has 95,000 to 150,000 clones, 65% to 80% seen once. Unmatched junction bases numbered 5, after V lost 4 bases and J lost 6 bases. Germline assignment: CDR1 MGHRA and CDR2 YSYEKL. The CDR3 sequence is 16 residues long. The clonotype was recovered from a man between 60 and 75 years old in good health and CMV-seropositive. Sequenced: PBMCs. The chain joins TRBV4-1 to TRBJ2-2; the match to TRBD2 covers 13 bases. CDR3 nucleotide sequence: TGCGCCAGCAGCCTCACTAGCGGGAGGGCCTCCGGGGAGCTGTTTTTT. Its translation: CASSLTSGRASGELFF.